The text below deals with one T cell receptor beta chain. PCR primers comprised 60 Vbeta and 13 Jbeta primers. The method was immunoSEQ multiplex PCR; TCRdb's version includes in-frame clones alone and lacks a portion of them. The sample consists of around 180,000 clones, approximately 84% of them appearing once. Likely unrecorded immune exposures existed in these nominally healthy donors. With 8 bases removed from V and 5 bases from J, the gap between germline ends came to 15 bases. This CDR3 has 13 amino acids. From germline, CDR1 is WSHSY and CDR2 SAAADI. The data derive from a study of cytomegalovirus exposure and HLA in healthy donors.

The sequence came from a girl between 5 and 17 years old in good health and CMV-seropositive. The chain employs TRBV10-2 and TRBJ2-5; D might be TRBD2 (6 bases). The source material was PBMCs. The DNA of the CDR3 is TGCGCCAGCTGGGCCGGGGCGGGGGAGACCCAGTACTTC. Its translation: CASWAGAGETQYF.